Sequencing of this TCR beta chain was carried out in a study of response to subunit inactivated influenza vaccine. Whole-study results and caveats: Every seasonal influenza vaccination brings in few new T cells, the authors suggested.

This clonotype has at least ten counts. Its antigen remains unknown. TCRdb fed the RT-PCR reads into MiXCR, producing one record per CDR3 protein. The sample records about 650,000 distinct CDR3 sequences, approximately 15% being singletons. V shed 1 base and J shed 8 bases, with 8 bases lying between them. Per the germline V gene, CDR1 is SGHTA and CDR2 is FQGNSA. This CDR3 comprises 12 residues. The V and J genes are TRBV7-2 and TRBJ2-5; D is unclear. This TCR derives from a man in his fifties or sixties who received an inactivated influenza vaccine. Sample: PBMCs from blood, taken 12 days after vaccination. This CDR3 is CASSLEVGTQYF. The CDR3 DNA sequence: TGTGCCAGCAGCTTAGAAGTCGGTACCCAGTACTTC.